The sequence of this T cell receptor (beta chain) was determined in a study of circulating CD8 cells and anti-PD-1 response in melanoma. Study-level findings and limits: At M1, fewer than 8% of TRB clonotypes appeared in multiple subsets. Some patients were treatment-naive; others were previously treated. PD-1 and DPOS subsets showed similar, higher clonality than DNEG.

Germline V gene data show CDR1 as SGHTA and CDR2 as FQGNSA. V lost 4 bases and J lost 0, with 16 bases in between. This CDR3 has 16 residues. Using approximately 14 ng of total RNA, TCR libraries were made with the QIAseq Immune Repertoire TCR panel. One entry per CDR3 protein, called by TCRdb with MiXCR from the reads. Here the sample spans approximately 370 distinct CDR3 sequences, around 2.9% being singletons. This clonotype is judged large. Its antigen is currently unknown. From live CD3+CD8+TCRalphabeta+ cells, four PD-1 and/or TIGIT subsets were sorted. The source is a human donor with melanoma. The sequences come from CD8+ T cells from PBMCs, collected at baseline or after one month of anti-PD-1 therapy (not recorded which). This rearrangement joins TRBV7-2 to TRBJ2-7; D gene ambiguous. Here the CDR3 reads CASSSPTESYSYEQYF. The CDR3 nucleotides are TGTGCCAGCAGCTCCCCCACAGAATCCTACTCCTACGAGCAGTACTTC.